The T cell receptor (beta chain) under discussion was sequenced for a study of blood T cell repertoires in COVID-19. Overall study context: Acute-phase and convalescent COVID-19 samples originated in the United States, Italy and Spain. T cells, B-cell-depleted T cells, or PBMCs provided the cDNA or gDNA that served as material.

Enrollees, about 18 to 100 years old, lived in 24 US areas. Cohort allocation depended upon clinical history that participants reported. The CDR3 loop spans 13 amino acids. The V gene's germline CDR1 is LNHNV and CDR2 YYDKDF (reference sequence). Deletions cut 5 bases from V and 1 base from J, with 8 bases between. The repertoire was sequenced with immunoSEQ multiplex PCR; TCRdb's copy has only in-frame clones and lacks some. The data contain approximately 220,000 clones, roughly 90% of them seen just once; the ten biggest clones take up 2.6%. The rearrangement links TRBV15 to TRBJ1-1, with D unresolved. The sequenced sample was PBMCs or T cells enriched from blood (not recorded which). The clonotype originates from a woman in her thirties with acute COVID-19. CDR3 coding DNA: TGTGCCACCAGCCCCCGAGCGAACACTGAAGCTTTCTTT. It specifies CATSPRANTEAFF.